This TCR beta chain derives from a study of blood T cells in healthy people across ages. Primed by a sample-barcoded 5' primer and a J-beta primer mix, a second PCR proceeded for about 6 to 12 cycles. MiXCR, run by TCRdb on the 5' RACE reads, gives a single entry per CDR3 protein. The sample lists 550,000 to 650,000 distinct CDR3 sequences, about 27% occurring once. This clonotype has just a few counts. The germline V gene has CDR1 DFQATT and CDR2 SNEGSKA (reference sequence). The CDR3 runs 12 residues. The germline V and J ends were trimmed by 2 bases and 4 bases, with 8 bases remaining between them. This sample also belongs to another study, concerning T cells of mothers and their children.

Sequenced input: blood. The chain links TRBV20-1 to TRBJ2-5; D is unresolved. The source of this sequence is a boy between 2 and 10 years old in good health. CDR3 sequence (DNA): TGCAGTGCTAGATACTCTCCAGAGACCCAGTACTTC. Amino acids: CSARYSPETQYF.